This TCR beta chain stems from a study of T-cell reconstitution after alpha-beta-depleted transplantation in children. Study observations and caveats: Some patients owed their high day-60 TCRbeta diversity to surviving recipient T cells and thymic progenitors. A year had passed since transplant, and T-cell counts and diversity by then came mostly from newly produced T cells. Alpha-beta T cells about two months after transplant reportedly derived from several hundred expanded graft clones.

The germline gives CDR1 GTSNPN, CDR2 SVGIG (reference sequence). The CDR3 totals 13 residues. The ends were cut back, 3 bases at V and 5 bases at J, with 8 bases in the middle. This clonotype occurred many times. As yet, its antigen is unknown. The authors prepared the TCRbeta library with unique molecular identifiers. A single record per CDR3 protein comes from TCRdb applying MiXCR to the PCR reads. Of 330,000 or so distinct CDR3 sequences in the sample, approximately 7.3% were seen once. This chain uses TRBV30 with TRBJ1-6; possible D gene TRBD1, 5 bases. Sequences were derived from peripheral blood, sampled 360 days after TCRalphabeta/CD19-depleted stem cell transplant. This TCR was recovered from a female patient between 2 and 10 years old who had a stem cell transplant for Fanconi anemia, so the T cells may come from the graft donor. CDR3 nucleotide sequence: TGTGCCTGGAGAGGACATGATAATTCACCCCTCCACTTT. It encodes CAWRGHDNSPLHF.